This is a list of T cell receptor beta chains from one sample in a study of cytomegalovirus exposure and HLA in healthy donors. Assay used: immunoSEQ multiplex PCR; TCRdb lists only in-frame clones, some missing. Seen here are roughly 170,000 clones, roughly 84% observed once, and the top ten hold approximately 0.98%. Sequenced material: PBMCs. These receptors were taken from a man in his thirties or forties in good health and CMV-seronegative. Both conserved end residues are part of each CDR3. D genes are given only for firm matches. Not all rows give a size; the values are once, few, many and, for expanded clones, a class.

size	V	J	D	DNA	CDR3
NA	TRBV28	TRBJ1-1	NA	TGTGCCAGCAGTTTCGGATACGGGGAAGCGTTAACTGAAGCTTTCTTT	CASSFGYGEALTEAFF
NA	TRBV18	TRBJ2-1	TRBD2	TGTGCCAGCTCACCAACGTTAGCGGGGGGTACTTACAATGAGCAGTTCTTC	CASSPTLAGGTYNEQFF
NA	TRBV10-3	TRBJ1-3	NA	TGTGCCATCGGGGACACGAGCTCTGGAAACACCATATATTTT	CAIGDTSSGNTIYF
NA	TRBV5-4	TRBJ2-2	TRBD1	TGTGCCAGCGGTATTCCCGGGAAGGGGGCGACCGGGGAGCTGTTTTTT	CASGIPGKGATGELFF
NA	TRBV6-5	TRBJ1-2	NA	TGTGCCAGCAGGAAGGGGGAGGGAATCTATGGCTACACCTTC	CASRKGEGIYGYTF
NA	TRBV11-2	TRBJ2-7	NA	TGTGCCAGCAGCTTAGGCACAACCTACGAGCAGTACTTC	CASSLGTTYEQYF
NA	TRBV28	TRBJ1-4	TRBD1	TGTGCCAGCAGTTTAGGGGGACAGGGGGGCGAAAAACTGTTTTTT	CASSLGGQGGEKLFF
NA	TRBV4-3	TRBJ1-5	NA	TGCGCCAGCAGCCAGGAAAGGGGGTATGGGCCCCAGCATTTT	CASSQERGYGPQHF
NA	TRBV28	TRBJ2-7	TRBD2	TGTGCCAGCAGTATATACCCCCACGCGGGGGGGCTCTCCTACGAGCAGTACTTC	CASSIYPHAGGLSYEQYF
NA	TRBV7-9	TRBJ1-4	NA	TGTGCCAGCAGTCCCGGGGAAAAACTGTTTTTT	CASSPGEKLFF
NA	TRBV2	TRBJ1-5	TRBD1	TGTGCCAGCAGAGGCCGGGACAGGGGCAATCAGCCCCAGCATTTT	CASRGRDRGNQPQHF
NA	TRBV7-3	TRBJ2-5	NA	TGTGCCAGCAGCTTATCCGGCTGGACAAGCCAAGAGACCCAGTACTTC	CASSLSGWTSQETQYF
NA	TRBV18	TRBJ2-7	NA	TGTGCCAGCTCTAGTATGGAGAGCTACGAGCAGTACTTC	CASSSMESYEQYF
NA	TRBV7-8	TRBJ2-3	NA	TGTGCCAGCAGCTCCCGGGACTCTCCCACAGATACGCAGTATTTT	CASSSRDSPTDTQYF
NA	TRBV6-5	TRBJ1-2	TRBD1	TGCGCCAGCACCGACAGGACAGGGCCTATCTACTTC	CASTDRTGPIYF
NA	TRBV19	TRBJ2-7	NA	TGTGCCAGTAGTAGCGGACAGCAGTCGACCTACGAGCAGTACTTC	CASSSGQQSTYEQYF
NA	TRBV5-1	TRBJ2-7	NA	TGCGCCAGCTCCCCCCTCCCGGGCTACGAGCAGTACTTC	CASSPLPGYEQYF
NA	TRBV20-1	TRBJ1-1	NA	TGCAGTGCACCAGAACAGGGAGAGGCTTTCTTT	CSAPEQGEAFF
NA	TRBV5-1	TRBJ2-5	NA	TGCGCCAGCAGCCCCCCAGGGATGCGGCAAGAGACCCAGTACTTC	CASSPPGMRQETQYF
NA	TRBV28	TRBJ2-7	NA	TGTGCCAGCAGTCCCCCGGGTGGGGGCAGGTACGAGCAGTACTTC	CASSPPGGGRYEQYF
NA	TRBV5-1	TRBJ2-3	NA	TGCGCCAGCAGCGGGAACGGGAGAGGCTCAGATACGCAGTATTTT	CASSGNGRGSDTQYF
NA	TRBV7-7	TRBJ2-7	TRBD1	TGTGCCAGCAGCTTAGTCTCTTACTTAGACAGGGCGGGTATTGGTTATTACGAGCAGTACTTC	CASSLVSYLDRAGIGYYEQYF
NA	TRBV6-5	TRBJ1-2	NA	TGTGCCAGCAGACGGGACACCAACTATGGCTACACCTTC	CASRRDTNYGYTF
few	TRBV6-1	TRBJ2-1	NA	TGTGCCAGCAGTGAACGGAATGAGCAGTTCTTC	CASSERNEQFF
NA	TRBV5-4	TRBJ2-1	NA	TGTGCCAGCAGCCTACGGCCGACAGATTCGACATACAATGAGCAGTTCTTC	CASSLRPTDSTYNEQFF
NA	TRBV5-1	TRBJ2-1	TRBD1	TGCGCCAGCAGCTCCGGGACAGGGGTTTTCGGAAATGAGCAGTTCTTC	CASSSGTGVFGNEQFF
few	TRBV15	TRBJ1-2	NA	TGTGCCACCAGCAGAGCGTCCGGGACACTCTATGGCTACACCTTC	CATSRASGTLYGYTF
NA	TRBV30	TRBJ1-4	TRBD1	TGTGCCTTCCTACCGGGACAGGGGGTTTTAGGTGAAAAACTGTTTTTT	CAFLPGQGVLGEKLFF
once	TRBV7-6	TRBJ2-5	TRBD2	TGTGCCAGCAGCTCCGGGACTAGCGTAGAGACCCAGTACTTC	CASSSGTSVETQYF
once	TRBV4-3	TRBJ2-7	TRBD2	TGCGCCAGCAGCCAAGACTCCGCGGGAGATTACGAGCAGTACTTC	CASSQDSAGDYEQYF
NA	TRBV7-2	TRBJ2-1	NA	TGTGCCAGCAGCTTAAATTCTGTGGGTTTTATAGCGTTCTTC	CASSLNSVGFIAFF
NA	TRBV19	TRBJ1-1	NA	TGTGCCAGTAGTATACGAGGGAACACTGAAGCTTTCTTT	CASSIRGNTEAFF
NA	TRBV7-9	TRBJ1-5	NA	TGTACCAGCAGCGTCGACAGTGACAATCAGCCCCAGCATTTT	CTSSVDSDNQPQHF
NA	TRBV27	TRBJ2-7	NA	TGTGCCAGCAGTTTCGACAGCGCATACTCCTACGAGCAGTACTTC	CASSFDSAYSYEQYF
NA	TRBV5-6	TRBJ2-1	NA	TGTGCCAGCAGCTTGGCCACGCTAGCGTCCTACAATGAGCAGTTCTTC	CASSLATLASYNEQFF
NA	TRBV29-1	TRBJ1-1	NA	TGCAGCGTTGAATCTGCGGAGGGTGAAGCTTTCTTT	CSVESAEGEAFF
NA	TRBV27	TRBJ1-2	TRBD1	TGTGCCAGCAGCGAACAGGGGGTAGGCGGCTACACCTTC	CASSEQGVGGYTF
NA	TRBV10-3	TRBJ2-3	NA	TGTGCCATGGGGAACTCACTAGAATACACAGATACGCAGTATTTT	CAMGNSLEYTDTQYF
NA	TRBV11-3	TRBJ2-3	TRBD2	TGTGCCACTCGCCGCGGGGGGAGCACAGATACGCAGTATTTT	CATRRGGSTDTQYF